The source of this T cell receptor beta chain is a study of human T cells and chemical hapten exposure. Documented time point: patch test 1, 2 weeks after DPC sensitization. Stated treatment: therapeutic diphenylcyclopropenone sensitization with weekly scalp DPC. Using its own MiXCR run on the RACE reads, TCRdb lists one record per CDR3 protein. The table records about 83,000 distinct CDR3 sequences, about 8% of them present only once. This clonotype was detected ten times or more. The CDR3 consists of 15 residues. Trimming removed 6 bases from V and 1 base from J; junction bases left unmatched: 6. The chain links TRBV12-3 or TRBV12-4 to TRBJ2-3; TRBD1 aligns across 8 bases. The source material was whole blood, sampled in connection with sensitization to the hapten diphenylcyclopropenone (DPC). The source is a woman aged 25 to 39 with alopecia areata. Some clones in this sample may be carry-over from other donors' samples. This CDR3 is CASRETGGGTDTQYF. CDR3 in DNA: TGTGCCAGCAGAGAAACAGGGGGAGGCACAGATACGCAGTATTTT.